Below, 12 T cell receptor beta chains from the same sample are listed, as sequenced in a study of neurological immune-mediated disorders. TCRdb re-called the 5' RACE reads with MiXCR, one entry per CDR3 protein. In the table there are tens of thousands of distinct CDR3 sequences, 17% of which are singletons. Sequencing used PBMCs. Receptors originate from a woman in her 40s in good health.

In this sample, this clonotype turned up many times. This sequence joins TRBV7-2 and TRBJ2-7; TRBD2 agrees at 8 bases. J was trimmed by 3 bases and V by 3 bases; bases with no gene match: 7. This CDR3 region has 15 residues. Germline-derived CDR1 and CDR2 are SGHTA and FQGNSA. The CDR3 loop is CASSFDGGAYYEQYV. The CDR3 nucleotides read TGTGCCAGCAGCTTCGACGGGGGGGCCTACTACGAGCAGTACGTC.

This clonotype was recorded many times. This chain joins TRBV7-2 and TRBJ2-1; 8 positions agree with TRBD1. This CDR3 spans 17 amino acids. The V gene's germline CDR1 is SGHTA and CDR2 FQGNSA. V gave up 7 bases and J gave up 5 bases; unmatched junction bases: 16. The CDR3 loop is CASTPYPGTGGHNEQFF. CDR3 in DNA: TGTGCCAGCACCCCTTACCCAGGAACAGGGGGTCACAATGAGCAGTTCTTC.

As DNA, the CDR3 is TGTGCCACCAGCCAATTAGATACGCAGTATTTT. Protein product: CATSQLDTQYF. The gene calls are TRBV6-5 and TRBJ2-3; D not resolved. V lost 10 bases to trimming and J lost 5 bases, with 10 bases between them. This CDR3 spans 11 amino acids. Germline V gene data show CDR1 as MNHEY and CDR2 as SVGAGI.

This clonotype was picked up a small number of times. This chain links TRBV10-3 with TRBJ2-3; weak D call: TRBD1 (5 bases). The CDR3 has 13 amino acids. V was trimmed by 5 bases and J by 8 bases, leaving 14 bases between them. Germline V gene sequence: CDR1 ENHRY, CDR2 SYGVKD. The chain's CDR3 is CAISPLGAGTQYF. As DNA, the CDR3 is TGTGCCATCAGTCCCTTAGGGGCAGGTACGCAGTATTTT.

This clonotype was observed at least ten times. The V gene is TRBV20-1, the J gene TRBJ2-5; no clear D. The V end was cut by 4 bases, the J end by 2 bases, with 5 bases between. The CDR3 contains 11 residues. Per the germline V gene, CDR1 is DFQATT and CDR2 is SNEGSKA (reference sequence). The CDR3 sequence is CSAKRQETQYF. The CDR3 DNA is TGCAGTGCTAAGCGACAAGAGACCCAGTACTTC.

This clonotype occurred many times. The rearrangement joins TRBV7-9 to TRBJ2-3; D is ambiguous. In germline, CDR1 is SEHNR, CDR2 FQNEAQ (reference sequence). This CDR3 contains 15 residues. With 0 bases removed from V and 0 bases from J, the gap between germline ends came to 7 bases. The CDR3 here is CASSLASLSTDTQYF. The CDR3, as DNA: TGTGCCAGCAGCTTAGCTAGCCTTAGCACAGATACGCAGTATTTT.

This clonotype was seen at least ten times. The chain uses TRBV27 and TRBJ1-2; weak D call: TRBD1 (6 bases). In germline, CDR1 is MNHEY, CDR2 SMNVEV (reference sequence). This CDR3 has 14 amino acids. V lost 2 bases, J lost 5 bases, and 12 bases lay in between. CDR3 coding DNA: TGTGCCAGCAGTTTAGCAGGGGCGGGGTATGGCTACACCTTC. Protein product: CASSLAGAGYGYTF.

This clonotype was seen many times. As DNA, the CDR3 is TGCGCCAGCAGTTCCCAGGACTCTGATACGCAGTATTTT. This encodes CASSSQDSDTQYF. This sequence joins TRBV5-1 and TRBJ2-3; D possibly corresponds to TRBD2 (5 bases). CDR3 length: 13 amino acids. With 5 bases removed from V and 6 bases from J, the gap between germline ends came to 13 bases. Germline V lookup: CDR1 SGHRS, CDR2 YFSETQ.

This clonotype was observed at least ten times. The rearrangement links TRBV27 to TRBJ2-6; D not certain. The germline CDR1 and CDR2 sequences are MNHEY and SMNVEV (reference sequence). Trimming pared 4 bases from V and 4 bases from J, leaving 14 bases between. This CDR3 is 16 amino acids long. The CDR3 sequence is CASSSPGLRGANVLTF. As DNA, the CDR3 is TGTGCCAGCAGTTCACCAGGTCTGAGAGGGGCCAACGTCCTGACTTTC.

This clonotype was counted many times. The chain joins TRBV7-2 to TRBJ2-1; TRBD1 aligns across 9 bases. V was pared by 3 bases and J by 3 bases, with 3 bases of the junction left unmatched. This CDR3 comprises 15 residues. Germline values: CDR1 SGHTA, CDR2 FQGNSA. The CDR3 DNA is TGTGCCAGCAGCTTCTGGACAGGGGACTACAATGAGCAGTTCTTC. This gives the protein CASSFWTGDYNEQFF.

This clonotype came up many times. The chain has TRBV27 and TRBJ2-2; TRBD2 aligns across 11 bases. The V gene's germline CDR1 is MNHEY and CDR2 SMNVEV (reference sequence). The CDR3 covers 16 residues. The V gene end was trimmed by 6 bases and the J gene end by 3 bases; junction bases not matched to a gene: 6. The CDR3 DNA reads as TGTGCCAGCAGGTCTAGCGGGGGGTTGTACACCGGGGAGCTGTTTTTT. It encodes CASRSSGGLYTGELFF.

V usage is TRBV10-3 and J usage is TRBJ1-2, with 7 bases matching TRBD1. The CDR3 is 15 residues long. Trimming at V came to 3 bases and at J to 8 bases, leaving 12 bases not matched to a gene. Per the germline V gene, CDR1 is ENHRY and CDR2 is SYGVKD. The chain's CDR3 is CAISDPDRLMGGYTF. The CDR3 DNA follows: TGTGCCATCAGTGATCCGGACAGGTTAATGGGGGGCTACACCTTC.